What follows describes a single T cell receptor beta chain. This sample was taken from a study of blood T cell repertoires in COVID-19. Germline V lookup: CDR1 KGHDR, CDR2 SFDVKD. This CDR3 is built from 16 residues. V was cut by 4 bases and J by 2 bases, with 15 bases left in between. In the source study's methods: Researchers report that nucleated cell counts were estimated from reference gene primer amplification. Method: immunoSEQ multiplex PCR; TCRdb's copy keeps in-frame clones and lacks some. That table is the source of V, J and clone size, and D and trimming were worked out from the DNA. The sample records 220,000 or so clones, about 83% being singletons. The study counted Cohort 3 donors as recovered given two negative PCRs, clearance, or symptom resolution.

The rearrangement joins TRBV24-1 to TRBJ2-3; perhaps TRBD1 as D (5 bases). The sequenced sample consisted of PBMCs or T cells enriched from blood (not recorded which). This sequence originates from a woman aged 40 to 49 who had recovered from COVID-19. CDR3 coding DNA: TGTGCCACCAGTGACCGACAGTACCTTTCCACAGATACGCAGTATTTT. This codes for CATSDRQYLSTDTQYF.